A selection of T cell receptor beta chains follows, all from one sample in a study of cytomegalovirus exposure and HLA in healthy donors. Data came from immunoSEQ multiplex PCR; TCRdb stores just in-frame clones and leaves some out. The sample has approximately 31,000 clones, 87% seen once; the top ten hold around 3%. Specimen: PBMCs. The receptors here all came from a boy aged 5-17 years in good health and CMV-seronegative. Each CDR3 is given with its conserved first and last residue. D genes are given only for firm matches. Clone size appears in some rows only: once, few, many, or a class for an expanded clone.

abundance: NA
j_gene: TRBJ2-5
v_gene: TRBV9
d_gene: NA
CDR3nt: TGTGCCAGCAGCGTAGACGGAGTAAGCCAAGAGACCCAGTACTTC
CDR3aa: CASSVDGVSQETQYF

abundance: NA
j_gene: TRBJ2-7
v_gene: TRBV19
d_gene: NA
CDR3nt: TGTGCCAGTGGCGTCCGACAGGACTACGAGCAGTACTTC
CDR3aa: CASGVRQDYEQYF

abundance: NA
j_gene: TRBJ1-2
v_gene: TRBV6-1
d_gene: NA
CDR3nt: TGTGCCAGCAGTCTCCCCGGGAGGGGTGGTGGCTACACCTTC
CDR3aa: CASSLPGRGGGYTF

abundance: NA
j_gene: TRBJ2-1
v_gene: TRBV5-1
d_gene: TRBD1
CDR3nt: TGCGCCAGCAGCCCGGGACAGGGGAGCTCCTACAATGAGCAGTTCTTC
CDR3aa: CASSPGQGSSYNEQFF

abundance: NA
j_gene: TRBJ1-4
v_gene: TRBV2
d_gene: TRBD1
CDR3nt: TGTGCCAGCGACAGGGGTAATGAAAAACTGTTTTTT
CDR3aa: CASDRGNEKLFF

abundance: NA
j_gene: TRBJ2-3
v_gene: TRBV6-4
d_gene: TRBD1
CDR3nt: TGTGCCAGCAGTGGACAGGGTAGCACAGATACGCAGTATTTT
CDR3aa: CASSGQGSTDTQYF

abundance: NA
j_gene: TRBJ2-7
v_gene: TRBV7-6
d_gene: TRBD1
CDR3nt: TGTGCCAGCAGCTCCCCGGGACAGATGATATACGAGCAGTACTTC
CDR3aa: CASSSPGQMIYEQYF

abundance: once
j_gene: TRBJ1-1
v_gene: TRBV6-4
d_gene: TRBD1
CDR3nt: TGTGCCAGCAGTGACCAGACAGGGGAAGTAGGTGAAGCTTTCTTT
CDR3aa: CASSDQTGEVGEAFF

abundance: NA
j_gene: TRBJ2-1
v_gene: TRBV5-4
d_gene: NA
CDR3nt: TGTGCCAGCAGCTTTCTAGCTGGGAGCTCCTACAATGAGCAGTTCTTC
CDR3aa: CASSFLAGSSYNEQFF

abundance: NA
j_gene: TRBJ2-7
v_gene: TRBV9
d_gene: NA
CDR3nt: TGTGCCAGCAGCGTAGACATGACGGGGAGATACGAGCAGTACTTC
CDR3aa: CASSVDMTGRYEQYF

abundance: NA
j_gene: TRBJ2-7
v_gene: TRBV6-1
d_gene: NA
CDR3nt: TGTGCCAGCAGGGGGGGTTCCCTCTCCTACGAGCAGTACTTC
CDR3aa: CASRGGSLSYEQYF

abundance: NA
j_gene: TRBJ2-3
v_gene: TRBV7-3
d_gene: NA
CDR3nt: TGTGCCAGCAGCCCAGGACTATCCACAGATACGCAGTATTTT
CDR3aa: CASSPGLSTDTQYF

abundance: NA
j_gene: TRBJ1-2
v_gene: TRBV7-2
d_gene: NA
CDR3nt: TGTGCCAGCAGCTTGGCTGCTTATGGCTACACCTTC
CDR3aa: CASSLAAYGYTF

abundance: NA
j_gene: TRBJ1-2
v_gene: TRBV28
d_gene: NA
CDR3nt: TGTGCCAGCAGTTCCGGCGAAGGGGGTCGGGTGTATGGCTACACCTTC
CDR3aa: CASSSGEGGRVYGYTF

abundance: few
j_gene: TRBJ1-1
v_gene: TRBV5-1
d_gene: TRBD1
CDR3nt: TGCGCCAGCAGCTCACAGGGGGTTGCTTTCTTT
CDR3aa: CASSSQGVAFF